These 24 T cell receptor beta chains share one sample of origin, sequenced in a study of T cells after somatic rescue of genetic block. Sequenced by immunoSEQ multiplex PCR; TCRdb stores in-frame clones only, minus some. The data contain roughly 71,000 clones, approximately 91% of them singletons. Sequencing was performed on peripheral blood mononuclear cells (PBMCs). The receptors come from a man aged 25-40 years.

The V gene is TRBV29-1, the J gene TRBJ2-1; 15 bases are a match to TRBD2. V lost 7 bases to trimming and J lost 1 base; unmatched junction nucleotides: 5. Germline V gene lookup returns CDR1 SQVTM and CDR2 ANQGSEA. CDR3 length: 16 amino acids. The CDR3 DNA follows: TGCAGCGCAACGGGACTAGCGGGGGGATCCTACAATGAGCAGTTCTTC. This translates into CSATGLAGGSYNEQFF.

This clone was seen once. V and J are TRBV28 and TRBJ2-7; TRBD1 matches at 9 bases. Germline values: CDR1 MDHEN, CDR2 SYDVKM. Losses at the gene ends were 7 bases for V and 2 bases for J; bases not matched to a gene: 9. There are 15 residues in the CDR3. The CDR3 loop reads CASKSTGGVTYEQYF. CDR3 coding DNA: TGTGCCAGCAAGTCGACAGGGGGGGTGACCTACGAGCAGTACTTC.

The chain links TRBV10-3 to TRBJ2-1, with 14 bases lining up with TRBD2. The germline V gene has CDR1 ENHRY and CDR2 SYGVKD. V lost 0 bases and J lost 7; bases outside the gene matches: 8. The CDR3 is 18 residues long. The CDR3 spells CAISESLGTSGSGNEQFF. CDR3 coding DNA: TGTGCCATCAGTGAGTCCCTTGGGACTAGCGGGAGTGGGAATGAGCAGTTCTTC.

The V and J genes are TRBV5-1 and TRBJ2-4; D possibly matches TRBD1 or TRBD2 (6 bases each). This CDR3 has 16 residues. Trimming shortened V by 4 bases and J by 1 base, and 15 bases separated the two germline ends. CDR1 and CDR2 from the germline V gene are SGHRS and YFSETQ. The CDR3 reads CASSPRGDGAKNIQYF. The CDR3 coding sequence is TGCGCCAGCAGCCCAAGGGGGGATGGGGCCAAAAACATTCAGTACTTC. Full variable domain (outside the CDR3, taken from reference TRBV5-1 and TRBJ2-4): KAGVTQTPRYLIKTRGQQVTLSCSPISGHRSVSWYQQTPGQGLQFLFEYFSETQRNKGNFPGRFSGRQFSNSRSEMNVSTLELGDSALYLCASSPRGDGAKNIQYFGAGTRLSVL.

V usage is TRBV7-6 and J usage is TRBJ2-2, with D perhaps matching TRBD1 (6 bases). This CDR3 comprises 16 residues. Germline-derived CDR1 and CDR2 are SGHVS and FNYEAQ. Trimming pared 4 bases from V and 1 base from J, leaving 13 bases between. CDR3 residues: CASSYTGTLNTGELFF. The CDR3 nucleotides are TGTGCCAGCAGCTACACCGGGACATTGAACACCGGGGAGCTGTTTTTT.

The rearrangement uses TRBV5-1 and TRBJ2-5; TRBD2 might be the D (5 bases). V lost 1 base to trimming and J lost 2 bases, with 9 bases between them. The CDR3 runs to 14 residues. Looked up from germline, CDR1 is SGHRS and CDR2 is YFSETQ. The CDR3 is CASSLSGMQETQYF. CDR3 in DNA: TGCGCCAGCAGCTTGTCGGGGATGCAAGAGACCCAGTACTTC.

This chain joins TRBV7-8 and TRBJ2-2; 8 nucleotides line up with TRBD2. The CDR3 has 20 residues. Trimming removed 1 base from V and 0 bases from J; junction bases left unmatched: 13. Germline V gives CDR1 SGHVS, CDR2 FQNEAQ. CDR3 sequence (DNA): TGTGCCAGCAGCTTAGGCCCCGGGGGGGGCGGGAGGCCGAACACCGGGGAGCTGTTTTTT. This translates into CASSLGPGGGGRPNTGELFF.

The rearrangement uses TRBV5-1 and TRBJ2-2; D gene ambiguous. Germline CDR1 is SGHRS and CDR2 is YFSETQ. The CDR3 consists of 15 residues. Trimming left V 5 bases short and J 0 bases short, with 11 bases between. The CDR3 here is CASRERTSNTGELFF. As DNA, the CDR3 is TGCGCCAGCAGGGAGAGGACCTCGAACACCGGGGAGCTGTTTTTT.

This chain uses TRBV18 with TRBJ1-2, with 12 bases that match TRBD1. V dropped 2 bases and J dropped 3; count of bases not matched to a gene: 4. The CDR3 extends over 16 amino acids. CDR1 is KGHSH, CDR2 LQKENI, per germline. CDR3 region: CASSPAGQGADYGYTF. The DNA of the CDR3 is TGTGCCAGCTCACCAGCGGGACAGGGGGCGGACTATGGCTACACCTTC.

This sequence joins TRBV27 and TRBJ1-4; unclear D gene. With 7 bases removed from V and 8 bases from J, the gap between germline ends came to 20 bases. Germline V gene data show CDR1 as MNHEY and CDR2 as SMNVEV (reference sequence). The CDR3 has 15 amino acids. The CDR3, as DNA: TGTGCCAGCAATCGGTCGCGGCCAGGCCCAGAAAAACTGTTTTTT. Translation: CASNRSRPGPEKLFF.

This chain joins TRBV5-4 and TRBJ2-3; 7 nucleotides agree with TRBD2. The trim removed 0 bases at V and 7 bases at J, leaving 8 bases unmatched. This CDR3 contains 15 residues. The germline V gene has CDR1 SGHNT and CDR2 YYREEE (reference sequence). CDR3 DNA sequence: TGTGCCAGCAGCTTGGCGGGGGGACGCACGAATACGCAGTATTTT. Translation: CASSLAGGRTNTQYF.

The J gene is TRBJ1-1, the V gene TRBV5-6; TRBD1 is a possible D gene (5 bases). CDR3 size: 15 residues. The ends were cut back, 0 bases at V and 7 bases at J, with 16 bases in the middle. CDR1 SGHDT and CDR2 YYEEEE come from the germline V gene. The CDR3 is CASSLGQGLGGEAFF. DNA for the CDR3: TGTGCCAGCAGCTTGGGTCAGGGATTGGGTGGTGAAGCTTTCTTT. The full variable domain, in which reference TRBV5-6 and TRBJ1-1 provide the parts outside the CDR3, is DAGVTQSPTHLIKTRGQQVTLRCSPKSGHDTVSWYQQALGQGPQFIFQYYEEEERQRGNFPDRFSGHQFPNYSSELNVNALLLGDSALYLCASSLGQGLGGEAFFGQGTRLTVV.

This chain uses TRBV10-3 with TRBJ2-1; 10 positions match TRBD2. This CDR3 has 21 residues. In germline, CDR1 is ENHRY, CDR2 SYGVKD. J was trimmed by 5 bases and V by 0 bases; bases with no gene match: 19. The chain's CDR3 is CAISESIGRELAGEKDNEQFF. The CDR3 bases are TGTGCCATCAGTGAGTCGATCGGGAGGGAGCTAGCGGGGGAGAAAGACAATGAGCAGTTCTTC.

The J gene is TRBJ2-1, the V gene TRBV5-4, with 12 bases lining up with TRBD2. V dropped 4 bases and J dropped 10; count of bases not matched to a gene: 6. The V gene's germline CDR1 is SGHNT and CDR2 YYREEE (reference sequence). The CDR3 extends over 14 amino acids. For the CDR3, the DNA is TGTGCCAGCAGCCTACTAGCGGGAGGTCAGGAGCAGTTCTTC. Translating it yields CASSLLAGGQEQFF.

This clone was seen just once. The chain couples TRBV6-1 to TRBJ2-1; 10 bases agree with TRBD2. With 0 bases clipped from V and 6 bases from J, the junction kept 2 bases outside the gene matches. The CDR3 contains 15 residues. Germline V gives CDR1 MNHNS, CDR2 SASEGT. CDR3 DNA sequence: TGTGCCAGCAGTGAAGCGAGCGGGGGGGCCAATGAGCAGTTCTTC. It translates to CASSEASGGANEQFF.

Only a few counts were recorded for this clone. The rearrangement links TRBV28 to TRBJ2-7; 11 nucleotides line up with TRBD1. The V segment lost 10 bases and the J segment 6 bases; nucleotides outside the gene matches: 8. The CDR3 is made up of 13 amino acids. The V gene's germline CDR1 is MDHEN and CDR2 SYDVKM. The CDR3 nucleotides are TGTGCCATCGCGGGACAGGGGGAGTTCGAGCAGTACTTC. Residues: CAIAGQGEFEQYF.

The chain combines TRBV28 with TRBJ2-7, with 7 bases matching TRBD1. The length of the CDR3 is 17 residues. V trimming: 6 bases; J trimming: 3 bases; junction bases outside the gene matches: 17. Looked up from germline, CDR1 is MDHEN and CDR2 is SYDVKM. For the CDR3, the DNA is TGTGCCAGCAGCCCACACCGCCCCCGACAGGGAAACTACGAGCAGTACTTC. Protein: CASSPHRPRQGNYEQYF.

The V and J genes are TRBV7-2 and TRBJ2-1; D is perhaps TRBD1 or TRBD2 (6 bases each). The germline V and J ends were trimmed by 4 bases and 9 bases, with 19 bases remaining between them. CDR1 and CDR2 (germline): SGHTA, FQGNSA. The length of the CDR3 is 15 residues. CDR3 loop: CASSSPLWGAGEQFF. CDR3 sequence (DNA): TGTGCCAGCAGCTCCCCCCTCTGGGGGGCCGGTGAGCAGTTCTTC.

This sequence joins TRBV11-2 and TRBJ2-2; D unclear. Trimming took off 3 bases at V and 6 bases at J, with 11 bases between the two ends. This CDR3 is built from 14 residues. Germline V gene lookup returns CDR1 SGHAT and CDR2 FQNNGV. This CDR3 reads CASSFGAWAGELFF. In DNA form, the CDR3 reads TGTGCCAGCAGCTTCGGTGCGTGGGCCGGGGAGCTGTTTTTT.

The sample holds a few counts of this clone. This sequence joins TRBV19 and TRBJ1-5, with D unclear. Trimming took 6 bases from V and 2 from J, leaving 5 bases between them. The CDR3 is 12 residues long. Looked up from germline, CDR1 is LNHDA and CDR2 is SQIVND (reference sequence). The CDR3 DNA reads as TGTGCCAGTAGGGTGGGCAATCAGCCCCAGCATTTT. It yields the protein CASRVGNQPQHF.

This chain uses TRBV5-6 with TRBJ2-2; TRBD2 aligns across 11 bases. The ends lost 7 bases at V and 2 bases at J; junction bases unmatched: 7. CDR3 length equals 16 residues. The germline V gene encodes CDR1 SGHDT and CDR2 YYEEEE. The CDR3 bases are TGTGCCAGCGCCCTGGGACTAGCGGAAAACACCGGGGAGCTGTTTTTT. This codes for CASALGLAENTGELFF.

This chain joins TRBV19 and TRBJ1-1; TRBD1 matches at 9 bases. The CDR3 runs 15 residues. Per the germline V gene, CDR1 is LNHDA and CDR2 is SQIVND (reference sequence). Germline trimming cut 4 bases from V and 0 bases from J; bases unmatched to any gene: 3. The CDR3 is CASSTRTGVNTEAFF. The CDR3 DNA reads TGTGCCAGTAGTACCAGGACAGGGGTGAACACTGAAGCTTTCTTT. The whole variable domain, remainder taken from reference TRBV19 and TRBJ1-1, is DGGITQSPKYLFRKEGQNVTLSCEQNLNHDAMYWYRQDPGQGLRLIYYSQIVNDFQKGDIAEGYSVSREKKESFPLTVTSAQKNPTAFYLCASSTRTGVNTEAFFGQGTRLTVV.

This chain connects TRBV7-3 to TRBJ2-7, with 12 nucleotides matching TRBD2. The CDR3 has 18 residues. CDR1 and CDR2 (germline): SGHTA, FQGTGA. Unmatched junction bases numbered 9, after V lost 2 bases and J lost 1 base. CDR3 bases: TGTGCCAGCAGCTTAGAACCGACTAGCGGGGGTAGGTCCTACGAGCAGTACTTC. Translation gives CASSLEPTSGGRSYEQYF.

This sequence joins TRBV5-6 and TRBJ1-5; D unclear. Germline values: CDR1 SGHDT, CDR2 YYEEEE. This CDR3 region has 17 residues. V lost 6 bases, J lost 2 bases, and 21 bases lay in between. The CDR3, as DNA: TGTGCCAGCAATCCACTAGGCCCCCCCCGGGGCAATCAGCCCCAGCATTTT. This codes for CASNPLGPPRGNQPQHF. Based on the CDR3 plus reference TRBV5-6 and TRBJ1-5, the full variable domain is DAGVTQSPTHLIKTRGQQVTLRCSPKSGHDTVSWYQQALGQGPQFIFQYYEEEERQRGNFPDRFSGHQFPNYSSELNVNALLLGDSALYLCASNPLGPPRGNQPQHFGDGTRLSIL.